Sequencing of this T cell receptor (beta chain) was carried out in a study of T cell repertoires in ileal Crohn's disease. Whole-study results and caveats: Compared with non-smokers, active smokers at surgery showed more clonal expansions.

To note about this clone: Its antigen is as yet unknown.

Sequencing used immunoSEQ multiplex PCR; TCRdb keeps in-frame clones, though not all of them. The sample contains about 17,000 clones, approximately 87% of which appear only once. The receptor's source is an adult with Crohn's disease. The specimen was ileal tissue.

DNA for the CDR3: TGTGCCAGCTCACCAATCATTAGGGACAGAATCTCCTACGAGCAGTACTTC. Its protein is CASSPIIRDRISYEQYF. V is TRBV18 and J is TRBJ2-7; 7 nucleotides align to TRBD1. The germline CDR1 and CDR2 sequences are KGHSH and LQKENI. This CDR3 region has 17 residues. V lost 2 bases, J lost 0 bases, and 10 bases stayed unmatched.